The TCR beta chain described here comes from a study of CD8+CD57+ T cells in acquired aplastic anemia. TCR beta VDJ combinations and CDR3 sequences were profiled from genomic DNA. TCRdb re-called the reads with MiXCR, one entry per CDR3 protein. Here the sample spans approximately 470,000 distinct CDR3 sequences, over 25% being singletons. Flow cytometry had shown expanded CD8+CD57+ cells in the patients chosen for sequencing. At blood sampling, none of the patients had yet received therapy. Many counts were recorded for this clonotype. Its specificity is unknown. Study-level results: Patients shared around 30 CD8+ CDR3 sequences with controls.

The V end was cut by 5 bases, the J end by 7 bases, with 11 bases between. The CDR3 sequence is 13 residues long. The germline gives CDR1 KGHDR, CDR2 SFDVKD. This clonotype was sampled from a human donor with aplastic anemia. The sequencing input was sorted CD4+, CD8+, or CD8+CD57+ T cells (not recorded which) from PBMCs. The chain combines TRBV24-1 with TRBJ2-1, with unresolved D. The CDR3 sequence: CATSGVDGNEQFF. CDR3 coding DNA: TGTGCCACCAGTGGAGTAGACGGGAATGAGCAGTTCTTC.